Listed below are T cell receptor beta chains from one sample, sequenced in a study of ipilimumab plus nivolumab after autologous stem cell transplantation. Assay used: immunoSEQ multiplex PCR; TCRdb lists only in-frame clones, some missing. Among fewer than 95,000 clones listed, nearly 85% were seen once. This sample comprised PBMCs, obtained in a trial of ipilimumab plus nivolumab as post-transplant consolidation. These receptors were taken from a male donor with diffuse large B-cell lymphoma. The CDR3 runs from the conserved cysteine through the conserved F or W. A D gene is named only where the DNA matches it firmly. The size entry is marked missing in some rows and otherwise reads once, few, many or a size class.

v_call	clone_size	d_call	j_call	cdr3_aa	cdr3_nt
TRBV2	.	.	TRBJ1-1	CASSELGVNTEAFF	TGTGCCAGCAGTGAATTGGGGGTGAACACTGAAGCTTTCTTT
TRBV6-5	.	.	TRBJ1-3	CASSQGPPSGNTIYF	TGTGCCAGCAGTCAGGGGCCACCCTCTGGAAACACCATATATTTT
TRBV5-5	.	TRBD1	TRBJ2-7	CASSLAGGGYEQYF	TGTGCCAGCAGCTTGGCAGGGGGTGGCTACGAGCAGTACTTC
TRBV5-1	.	TRBD1	TRBJ1-2	CASSSGTGGFYGYTF	TGCGCCAGCAGCTCAGGGACAGGGGGGTTCTATGGCTACACCTTC
TRBV7-9	.	.	TRBJ2-5	CASSLAGNTKETQYF	TGTGCCAGCAGCTTAGCGGGGAACACTAAAGAGACCCAGTACTTC
TRBV6-1	few	.	TRBJ1-6	CASRYGIRGDSPLHF	TGTGCCAGCAGGTATGGGATCAGGGGTGATTCACCCCTCCACTTT
TRBV5-4	.	TRBD2	TRBJ2-1	CASSASGGAYEQFF	TGTGCCAGCAGCGCGAGCGGGGGGGCATATGAGCAGTTCTTC
TRBV2	.	TRBD2	TRBJ2-3	CATRTSGGTDTQYF	TGTGCCACCAGGACTAGCGGGGGCACAGATACGCAGTATTTT
TRBV6-5	.	.	TRBJ2-7	CASRQRLGEQYF	TGTGCCAGCAGACAACGACTAGGCGAGCAGTACTTC
TRBV7-2	.	TRBD2	TRBJ2-2	CASSFLSGGTNTGELFF	TGTGCCAGCAGCTTCTTAAGCGGGGGGACTAACACCGGGGAGCTGTTTTTT
TRBV10-2	.	.	TRBJ2-2	CASRKDPNTGELFF	TGCGCCAGCAGGAAGGACCCCAACACCGGGGAGCTGTTTTTT
TRBV12-5	.	TRBD2	TRBJ2-1	CASGLRTSGASNEQFF	TGTGCTAGTGGTTTGCGGACTAGCGGGGCGAGCAATGAGCAGTTCTTC
TRBV19	.	.	TRBJ2-3	CASSISPEADTQYF	TGTGCCAGTAGTATTAGCCCAGAAGCAGATACGCAGTATTTT
TRBV6-1	.	.	TRBJ1-2	CASSEGLGYGYTF	TGTGCCAGCAGTGAAGGTTTAGGCTATGGCTACACCTTC
TRBV7-8	.	TRBD1	TRBJ1-5	CASSQQGGQPQHF	TGTGCCAGCAGCCAACAGGGGGGTCAGCCCCAGCATTTT
TRBV5-1	.	TRBD2	TRBJ2-5	CASSLEAGGEETQYF	TGCGCCAGCAGCTTGGAAGCGGGGGGGGAGGAGACCCAGTACTTC
TRBV25-1	.	.	TRBJ1-6	CASSGYREASYNSPLHF	TGTGCCAGCAGTGGATACAGGGAGGCGTCCTATAATTCACCCCTCCACTTT
TRBV18	.	.	TRBJ2-5	CASSPPGETQYF	TGTGCCAGCTCACCACCGGGGGAGACCCAGTACTTC
TRBV7-9	.	.	TRBJ2-5	CASSPPGRGQQETQYF	TGTGCCAGCAGCCCACCGGGCAGAGGGCAACAAGAGACCCAGTACTTC
TRBV7-8	.	.	TRBJ2-3	CASSLAFTLAPDTQYF	TGTGCCAGCAGCTTAGCGTTCACTCTAGCCCCAGATACGCAGTATTTT
TRBV11-3	.	.	TRBJ2-1	CASSLDSGRSEQFF	TGTGCCAGCAGCTTAGATTCAGGACGGTCTGAGCAGTTCTTC
TRBV5-4	.	TRBD1	TRBJ1-1	CASSFRGRPTEAFF	TGTGCCAGCAGCTTTAGGGGGCGCCCCACTGAAGCTTTCTTT
TRBV7-2	.	TRBD2	TRBJ2-5	CASSPGGARETQYF	TGTGCCAGCAGCCCCGGGGGGGCCAGGGAGACCCAGTACTTC
TRBV7-9	.	.	TRBJ1-1	CASSLAGNTEAFF	TGTGCCAGCAGCTTAGCCGGGAACACTGAAGCTTTCTTT
TRBV4-2	.	.	TRBJ2-2	CASSRRASPMMTGELFF	TGTGCCAGCAGCCGCAGGGCCAGTCCGATGATGACCGGGGAGCTGTTTTTT
TRBV18	.	.	TRBJ1-4	CASSSPLTGSNEKLFF	TGTGCCAGCTCATCCCCTTTGACAGGATCTAATGAAAAACTGTTTTTT
TRBV6-5	.	.	TRBJ1-2	CASHGGSSYGYTF	TGTGCCAGCCACGGAGGGTCCAGCTATGGCTACACCTTC
TRBV5-1	.	TRBD1	TRBJ1-5	CASSLAGTGDQPQHF	TGCGCCAGCAGCTTGGCCGGGACAGGGGATCAGCCCCAGCATTTT
TRBV27	many	.	TRBJ1-2	CASSFSGGISAGYTF	TGTGCCAGCAGTTTTTCGGGAGGGATTTCCGCAGGCTACACCTTC
TRBV4-1	.	.	TRBJ1-6	CASSQDRSYNSPLHF	TGCGCCAGCAGCCAAGATAGGAGCTATAATTCACCCCTCCACTTT
TRBV9	.	TRBD1	TRBJ1-2	CASRTGTGGYTF	TGTGCCAGCAGGACCGGGACAGGCGGCTACACCTTC
TRBV6-5	few	.	TRBJ1-4	CASSNNQGGNEKLFF	TGTGCCAGCAGTAATAACCAGGGAGGAAATGAAAAACTGTTTTTT
TRBV29-1	.	.	TRBJ2-7	CSVSSNSYEQYF	TGCAGCGTGTCTTCCAATTCCTACGAGCAGTACTTC
TRBV21-1	.	.	TRBJ1-5	CASSKGVDRGGNQPQHF	TGTGCCAGCAGCAAAGGGGTCGACAGGGGAGGCAATCAGCCCCAGCATTTT
TRBV2	.	.	TRBJ2-1	CASNYGGLAYNEQFF	TGTGCCAGCAATTACGGGGGGCTGGCCTACAATGAGCAGTTCTTC
TRBV25-1	.	TRBD2	TRBJ2-5	CARRRSPGLAEIQETQYF	TGTGCCAGACGGAGAAGCCCGGGACTAGCGGAGATACAAGAGACCCAGTACTTC
TRBV6-6	.	.	TRBJ2-3	CASSYSYRDPTDTQYF	TGTGCCAGCAGTTACTCCTACCGGGACCCCACAGATACGCAGTATTTT